This entry concerns a single T cell receptor (beta chain). This clonotype was picked up a small number of times. What this receptor recognizes is not known. Per-base quality was not reported, and no clone a single base away is much larger than it. Systemically healthy Caucasian individuals from Russia, 39 in total and aged about 6 to 95 years, were included as donors. Ten milliliters of peripheral blood were drawn from each donor into EDTA-treated Vacutainer tubes. Ficoll-Paque density-gradient centrifugation was used to isolate PBMCs, with at least 7 million obtained per sample. Trizol reagent was used to extract total RNA from the PBMCs, yielding at least 6 micrograms per sample. The percentages of naive CD45RAhigh/CD27high T cells were determined by flow cytometry on a PBMC aliquot from every donor. As encoded in the germline V gene, CDR1 is SQVTM while CDR2 is ANQGSEA. The CDR3 starts with the cysteine, ends with the phenylalanine, and has 13 residues. Left in the record is the CDR3 DNA by itself, 39 bases read in frame from the first base. V gives up 3 bases and J gives up 14 bases, and the segment between their germline ends measures 21 bases.

The sample belongs to a study of blood T cells in healthy people across ages (dated by TCRdb to 2015 to 2017). Regarding the research as a whole: In model experiments, template switching captured about one uniquely barcoded TCR beta cDNA molecule for every two T cells. Using deep sequencing normalized with unique cDNA molecular identifiers, the study measured how TCR beta repertoire diversity changes with age. The donors were divided into four age groups: young (average approximately 17 years), middle-aged (approximately 42), aged (around 67) and long-lived (nearly 85). To avoid experimental bias, donors of different ages were spread randomly across the sequencing lanes. For two donors (one aged 18 to 29 and one aged 80 or older), the study analyzed two additional independent replicas of 1 million unique cDNA reads from the same blood draw. Beyond this particular receptor, the publication reports: Because donor CMV infection status was unknown, age-related changes in expanded clonotypes were potentially confounded. Because profiling used bulk unsorted PBMCs, naive and antigen-experienced compartments could not be compared conclusively. As age increased, observed TCR beta diversity per million T cells dropped in a roughly linear way, and a significant reduction was already evident by age roughly 36. Observed TCR beta diversity correlated strongly with the percentage of naive T cells measured by flow cytometry. The long-lived group showed more naive CD4+ T cells, fewer expanded clones and increased TCR diversity than the aged group, suggesting age selection. Estimates of total diversity based on one million sequenced T cells were considered lower bounds and underestimates.

Libraries were prepared through 5' RACE. Sequencing instrument: Illumina HiSeq 2500. A second PCR of roughly 6 to 12 cycles was run with a J-beta primer mix and a sample-barcoded 5' primer. A unique molecular identifier was introduced onto each TCR beta cDNA molecule by a template-switch 5' adaptor carrying 12 random nucleotides. Each sample yielded at least 3 million CDR3-containing paired-end reads. First-strand cDNA was synthesized from all RNA with the Mint cDNA synthesis kit, primed by a TRBC-specific oligonucleotide. All cDNA was treated with uracil-DNA glycosylase and then went through a first 18-cycle PCR with the universal primers M1SS and BC2_uni_R. Processing in the source paper ran as follows. Each sample was normalized by randomly selecting 1 million high-quality reads, each carrying a distinct molecular identifier. Reads sharing molecular identifiers were discarded rather than binned into consensus sequences. CDR3 identification, clonotype clustering and error correction used MiTCR with a Q25 quality threshold and the strictest error-elimination algorithm. A nonparametric unseen species model with Euler transformation was used to estimate a lower bound on total TCR beta diversity. Clones were called with MiXCR by TCRdb after fastp trimmed the public reads at Q25, and only in-frame beta chains were retained. One record per CDR3 amino acid sequence lists the most common genes and DNA. The V and J calls shown here were made by TCRdb, not taken from the authors' results. For this sample the table gives approximately 730,000 distinct CDR3 sequences, of which about 55% were detected only once. Roughly two fifths of the sample is taken by the ten largest.

The chain joins TRBV29-1 to TRBJ2-3; the D gene is possibly TRBD2, with 5 bases matching. The sample comprised blood. The receptor comes from a man aged 80 or over in good health. The sequenced DNA: TGCAGCGTTGAGGGTACTAGTCGGGGAGACGCGTATTTT. This codes for CSVEGTSRGDAYF.